Listed below are T cell receptor beta chains from one sample, sequenced in a study of early T cells in non-severe SARS-CoV-2 infection. One entry per CDR3 protein, called by TCRdb with MiXCR from the 5' RACE reads. The sample includes over 95,000 distinct CDR3 sequences, roughly 17% of them seen just once. The sequenced material came from whole blood. The receptor set was obtained from an adult who was a healthcare worker with PCR-confirmed SARS-CoV-2 infection or an uninfected control (not recorded which). Each CDR3 is given with its conserved first and last residue. Fields, in order: J gene, D gene, V gene, clone size, CDR3 protein, CDR3 DNA. D genes are given only for firm matches. Not all rows give a size; the values are once, few, many and, for expanded clones, a class.

>TRBJ2-1|TRBD2|TRBV20-1|.
CSARAKREAFYNEQFF
TGCAGTGCTAGAGCTAAGCGGGAGGCTTTCTACAATGAGCAGTTCTTC
>TRBJ1-1|.|TRBV25-1|.
CASSEYQGRAFF
TGTGCCAGCAGTGAATATCAGGGGAGGGCTTTCTTT
>TRBJ2-5|.|TRBV12-3/TRBV12-4|.
CASSFVVEETQYF
TGTGCCAGCAGTTTTGTCGTGGAGGAGACCCAGTACTTC
>TRBJ2-7|TRBD2|TRBV19|few
CASSPLTSGRIYEQYF
TGTGCCAGTAGTCCCTTAACTAGCGGGAGGATCTACGAGCAGTACTTC
>TRBJ2-3|TRBD2|TRBV12-3/TRBV12-4|.
CASSTGEGTDTQYF
TGTGCCAGCAGTACGGGGGAGGGGACAGATACGCAGTATTTT
>TRBJ1-1|.|TRBV27|.
CASSLRTVTEAFF
TGTGCCAGCAGTCTTCGGACAGTCACTGAAGCTTTCTTT
>TRBJ1-5|.|TRBV6-2/TRBV6-3|few
CASRGRSANQPQHF
TGTGCCAGTCGAGGTCGGAGTGCAAATCAGCCCCAGCATTTT
>TRBJ1-2|.|TRBV29-1|few
CSVDLYPAENGYTF
TGCAGCGTTGATCTCTACCCGGCTGAGAATGGCTACACCTTC
>TRBJ1-2|.|TRBV6-2/TRBV6-3|many
CATQVWIDYGYTF
TGTGCCACCCAAGTCTGGATTGACTATGGCTACACCTTC
>TRBJ2-6|TRBD2|TRBV6-2/TRBV6-3|few
CASSALAGGRSGANVLTF
TGTGCCAGCAGTGCCCTAGCGGGAGGACGCTCTGGGGCCAACGTCCTGACTTTC
>TRBJ2-7|.|TRBV29-1|.
CSVEMAVTYEQYF
TGCAGCGTTGAAATGGCGGTCACCTACGAGCAGTACTTC
>TRBJ1-4|.|TRBV11-2|many
CASSLGSLGEKLFF
TGTGCCAGCAGCCTAGGGAGTTTGGGTGAAAAACTGTTTTTT
>TRBJ2-5|TRBD2|TRBV5-4|.
CASSLRGNLAGQETQYF
TGTGCCAGCAGCTTGCGGGGGAATCTAGCGGGACAGGAGACCCAGTACTTC
>TRBJ2-3|TRBD2|TRBV7-2|few
CASSVTSEDTDTQYF
TGTGCCAGCAGCGTTACTAGCGAAGACACAGATACGCAGTATTTT
>TRBJ2-5|.|TRBV29-1|.
CSAADQNSQETQYF
TGCAGCGCCGCCGATCAGAACTCACAAGAGACCCAGTACTTC
>TRBJ2-3|TRBD2|TRBV19|.
CASSIDLGGSGADTQYF
TGTGCCAGTAGTATAGATCTGGGGGGGAGCGGTGCAGATACGCAGTATTTT
>TRBJ2-7|.|TRBV6-2/TRBV6-3|.
CASTLVPGPYEQYF
TGTGCCAGCACTCTCGTACCTGGACCCTACGAGCAGTACTTC
>TRBJ2-7|TRBD2|TRBV20-1|few
CSANPARAQERGSYEQYF
TGCAGTGCCAATCCGGCCAGAGCCCAGGAGCGGGGCTCCTACGAGCAGTACTTC
>TRBJ2-3|.|TRBV12-3/TRBV12-4|.
CASSFEGLSTDTQYF
TGTGCCAGCAGTTTTGAGGGTCTTAGCACAGATACGCAGTATTTT
>TRBJ1-3|TRBD1|TRBV2|.
CASTGQGVSGNTIYF
TGTGCCAGCACCGGACAGGGGGTCTCGGGAAACACCATATATTTT
>TRBJ2-5|.|TRBV29-1|few
CSVEDPVTRDF
TGCAGCGTTGAAGATCCTGTGACTAGGGACTTC
>TRBJ2-7|TRBD2|TRBV5-4|few
CASSFLSGRSYEQYF
TGTGCCAGCAGCTTTCTTAGCGGGCGCTCCTACGAGCAGTACTTC
>TRBJ2-7|TRBD2|TRBV20-1|.
CSVTSGRPYEQYF
TGCAGTGTCACTAGCGGGAGACCCTACGAGCAGTACTTC
>TRBJ1-4|.|TRBV20-1|few
CSARTPGANEKLFF
TGCAGTGCTAGGACTCCGGGGGCTAATGAAAAACTGTTTTTT
>TRBJ2-7|TRBD2|TRBV12-3/TRBV12-4|many
CASSSPGGKTYEQYF
TGTGCCAGCAGTTCCCCGGGGGGAAAGACCTACGAGCAGTACTTC
>TRBJ2-2|.|TRBV5-1|few
CASSPAGNTGELFF
TGCGCCAGCAGCCCCGCGGGAAACACCGGGGAGCTGTTTTTT
>TRBJ2-5|TRBD1|TRBV3-1|.
CASAQGADKTQYF
TGTGCCAGTGCACAGGGGGCGGATAAGACCCAGTACTTC
>TRBJ2-3|TRBD1|TRBV24-1|.
CATSTGTGYYDTQYF
TGTGCCACCAGTACCGGGACAGGTTATTATGATACGCAGTATTTT
>TRBJ1-4|.|TRBV20-1|few
CSARLPEGGAEKLFF
TGCAGTGCTAGACTCCCTGAGGGGGGGGCTGAAAAACTGTTTTTT
>TRBJ1-4|.|TRBV6-1|medium-sized
CASNPDPGGSEKLFF
TGTGCCAGCAACCCCGACCCGGGGGGGAGTGAAAAACTGTTTTTT
>TRBJ2-1|TRBD2|TRBV6-5|.
CASASGYSYNEQFF
TGTGCCAGCGCTAGCGGATATTCCTACAATGAGCAGTTCTTC
>TRBJ1-1|.|TRBV27|few
CASSFGGGTEAFF
TGTGCCAGCAGTTTCGGGGGAGGGACTGAAGCTTTCTTT
>TRBJ1-5|TRBD1|TRBV28|few
CASKTRQGVKPQHF
TGTGCCAGCAAAACAAGACAGGGGGTCAAGCCCCAGCATTTT
>TRBJ1-1|.|TRBV7-2|few
CASSLFGGATEAFF
TGTGCCAGCAGCCTATTCGGGGGAGCCACTGAAGCTTTCTTT
>TRBJ2-5|.|TRBV7-7|many
CASSLGTTSRQETQYF
TGTGCCAGCAGCTTAGGCACCACTAGTCGACAAGAGACCCAGTACTTC
>TRBJ2-3|.|TRBV5-1|few
CASSPRAGVSRSTDTQYF
TGCGCCAGCAGCCCCCGAGCGGGCGTATCTCGGAGCACAGATACGCAGTATTTT
>TRBJ2-5|.|TRBV14|.
CASSQDVRGGYPETQYF
TGTGCCAGCAGCCAAGATGTCAGGGGAGGTTACCCGGAGACCCAGTACTTC
>TRBJ2-7|TRBD1|TRBV29-1|many
CSVVEDRSNEQYF
TGCAGCGTTGTGGAGGACAGGTCCAACGAGCAGTACTTC
>TRBJ1-5|.|TRBV6-2/TRBV6-3|few
CASSVRSLINQPQHF
TGTGCCAGCAGCGTTAGGTCTTTAATCAATCAGCCCCAGCATTTT
>TRBJ1-6|TRBD1|TRBV5-4|.
CASSFWGTGAPLHF
TGTGCCAGCAGCTTCTGGGGAACAGGGGCACCCCTCCACTTT
>TRBJ2-3|.|TRBV12-3/TRBV12-4|few
CASSPSGDTQYF
TGTGCCAGCAGTCCCTCCGGGGATACGCAGTATTTT
>TRBJ1-3|.|TRBV5-1|.
CASSFGQRGNTIYF
TGCGCCAGCAGCTTTGGTCAGAGAGGAAACACCATATATTTT
>TRBJ2-7|TRBD1|TRBV9|.
CASNTHRDRDYEQYF
TGTGCCAGCAACACACACCGGGACAGGGACTACGAGCAGTACTTC
>TRBJ2-4|TRBD1|TRBV6-6|.
CASSYAGTGAKLAKNIQYF
TGTGCCAGCAGTTACGCCGGGACAGGGGCCAAACTAGCCAAAAACATTCAGTACTTC
>TRBJ2-7|TRBD1|TRBV2|.
CASSPLDRDHAYEQYF
TGTGCCAGCAGTCCGCTCGACAGGGATCATGCCTACGAGCAGTACTTC
>TRBJ2-1|.|TRBV19|few
CASKEGRSYNEQFF
TGTGCCAGTAAGGAGGGCCGGTCCTACAATGAGCAGTTCTTC
>TRBJ1-1|.|TRBV28|.
CASSLGSGFRTEAFF
TGTGCCAGCAGTTTAGGGTCGGGGTTTCGCACTGAAGCTTTCTTT
>TRBJ1-2|TRBD1|TRBV6-6|few
CASSPGQPNYGYTF
TGTGCCAGCAGCCCGGGACAGCCAAACTATGGCTACACCTTC
>TRBJ1-5|.|TRBV7-9|.
CASSLEGEIPQHF
TGTGCCAGCAGCTTAGAGGGGGAAATCCCCCAGCATTTT
>TRBJ2-1|.|TRBV27|few
CASSRRGIVEQFF
TGTGCCAGCAGTAGGCGGGGAATTGTTGAGCAGTTCTTC
>TRBJ2-2|.|TRBV28|few
CASSRSDTGELFF
TGTGCCAGCAGTCGGAGTGACACCGGGGAGCTGTTTTTT
>TRBJ2-5|TRBD1|TRBV19|few
CASSHGTGLGETQYF
TGTGCCAGTTCCCACGGGACAGGGCTGGGGGAGACCCAGTACTTC
>TRBJ2-7|.|TRBV28|few
CASSATVDLSYEQYF
TGTGCCAGCAGTGCGACAGTTGACCTATCCTACGAGCAGTACTTC